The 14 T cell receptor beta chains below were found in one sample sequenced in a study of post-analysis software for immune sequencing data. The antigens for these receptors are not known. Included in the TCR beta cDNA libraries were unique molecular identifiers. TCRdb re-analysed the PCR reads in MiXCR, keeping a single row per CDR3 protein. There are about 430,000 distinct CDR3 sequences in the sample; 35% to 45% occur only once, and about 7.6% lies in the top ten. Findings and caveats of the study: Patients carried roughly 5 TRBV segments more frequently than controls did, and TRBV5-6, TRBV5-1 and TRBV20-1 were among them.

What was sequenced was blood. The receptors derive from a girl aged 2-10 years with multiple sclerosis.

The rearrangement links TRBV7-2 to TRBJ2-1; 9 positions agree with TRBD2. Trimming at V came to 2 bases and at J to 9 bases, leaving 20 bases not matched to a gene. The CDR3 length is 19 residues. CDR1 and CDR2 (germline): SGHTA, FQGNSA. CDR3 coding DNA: TGTGCCAGCAGCTTATGGCTAGCGGGGCCGACCCTAGACCCTGGTGAGCAGTTCTTC. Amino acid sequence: CASSLWLAGPTLDPGEQFF. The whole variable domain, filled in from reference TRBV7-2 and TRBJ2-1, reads GAGVSQSPSNKVTEKGKDVELRCDPISGHTALYWYRQSLGQGLEFLIYFQGNSAPDKSGLPSDRFSAERTGGSVSTLTIQRTQQEDSAVYLCASSLWLAGPTLDPGEQFFGPGTRLTVL.

In DNA form, the CDR3 reads TGCGCCAGCAGCCAAGCGTGGACTAGAGTAACAGATACGCAGTATTTT. Residues: CASSQAWTRVTDTQYF. The chain combines TRBV4-1 with TRBJ2-3; TRBD2 agrees at 7 bases. V shed 1 base and J 3 bases; nucleotides not matched to a gene: 7. The germline V gene encodes CDR1 MGHRA and CDR2 YSYEKL. CDR3 length equals 16 residues.

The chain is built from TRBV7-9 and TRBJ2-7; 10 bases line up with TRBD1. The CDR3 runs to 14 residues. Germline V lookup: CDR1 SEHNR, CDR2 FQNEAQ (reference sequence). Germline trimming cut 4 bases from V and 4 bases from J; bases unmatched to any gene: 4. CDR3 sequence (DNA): TGTGCCAGCAGCTCCTCGGGACAGGGGTACGAGCAGTACTTC. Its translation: CASSSSGQGYEQYF. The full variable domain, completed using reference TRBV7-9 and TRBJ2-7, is DTGVSQNPRHKITKRGQNVTFRCDPISEHNRLYWYRQTLGQGPEFLTYFQNEAQLEKSRLLSDRFSAERPKGSFSTLEIQRTEQGDSAMYLCASSSSGQGYEQYFGPGTRLTVT.

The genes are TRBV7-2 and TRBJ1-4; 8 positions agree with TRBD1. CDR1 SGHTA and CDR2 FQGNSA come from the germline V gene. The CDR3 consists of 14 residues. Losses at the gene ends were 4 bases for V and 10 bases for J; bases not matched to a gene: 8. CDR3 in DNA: TGTGCCAGCAGCTCCGGACAGGGCGATGGAAAACTGTTTTTT. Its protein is CASSSGQGDGKLFF.

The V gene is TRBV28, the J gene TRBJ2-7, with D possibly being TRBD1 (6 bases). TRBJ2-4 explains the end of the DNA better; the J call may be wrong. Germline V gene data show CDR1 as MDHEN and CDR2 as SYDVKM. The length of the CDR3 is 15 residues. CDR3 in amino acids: CASSGQSIAKNIQYF. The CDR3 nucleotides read TGTGCCAGCAGTGGACAGTCCATAGCCAAAAACATTCAGTACTTC.

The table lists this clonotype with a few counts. This chain's CDR3 is CASSGRDSKFF. For the CDR3, the DNA is TGTGCCAGCAGCGGCCGGGACTCAAAGTTCTTC. The chain joins TRBV13 to TRBJ2-1, with D perhaps TRBD2 (6 bases). Germline-derived CDR1 and CDR2 are PRHDT and FYEKMQ (reference sequence). Trimming removed 5 bases from V and 14 bases from J, with 13 bases in between. This CDR3 contains 11 residues.

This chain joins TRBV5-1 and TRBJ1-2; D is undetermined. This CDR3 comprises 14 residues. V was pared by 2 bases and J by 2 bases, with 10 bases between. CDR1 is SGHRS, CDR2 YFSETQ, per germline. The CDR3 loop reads CASSFRTANYGYTF. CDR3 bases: TGCGCCAGCAGCTTTAGGACTGCCAACTATGGCTACACCTTC.

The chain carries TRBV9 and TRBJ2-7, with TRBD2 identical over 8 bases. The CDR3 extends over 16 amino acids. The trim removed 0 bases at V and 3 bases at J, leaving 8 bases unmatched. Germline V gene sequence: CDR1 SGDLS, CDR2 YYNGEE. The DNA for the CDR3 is TGTGCCAGCAGCGTAGAGGTTACTAGCGGACTCTACGAGCAGTACTTC. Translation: CASSVEVTSGLYEQYF.

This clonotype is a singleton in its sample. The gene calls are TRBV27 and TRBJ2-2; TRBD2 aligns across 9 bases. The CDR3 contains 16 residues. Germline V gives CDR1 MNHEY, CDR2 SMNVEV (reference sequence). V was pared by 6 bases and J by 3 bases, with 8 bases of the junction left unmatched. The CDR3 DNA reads TGTGCCAGCAGACCGGAGGGACTAGCCTACACCGGGGAGCTGTTTTTT. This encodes CASRPEGLAYTGELFF.

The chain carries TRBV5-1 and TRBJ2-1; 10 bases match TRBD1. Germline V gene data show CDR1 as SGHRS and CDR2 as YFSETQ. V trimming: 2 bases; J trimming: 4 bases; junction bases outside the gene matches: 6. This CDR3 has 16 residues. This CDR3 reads CASSLKTGGAYNEQFF. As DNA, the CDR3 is TGCGCCAGCAGCTTAAAGACAGGGGGCGCTTACAATGAGCAGTTCTTC.

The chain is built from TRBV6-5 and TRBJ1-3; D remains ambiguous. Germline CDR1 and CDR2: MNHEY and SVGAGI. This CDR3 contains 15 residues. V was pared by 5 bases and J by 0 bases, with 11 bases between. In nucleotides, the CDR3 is TGTGCCAGCAGTATGGACGGGATCTCTGGAAACACCATATATTTT. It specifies CASSMDGISGNTIYF.

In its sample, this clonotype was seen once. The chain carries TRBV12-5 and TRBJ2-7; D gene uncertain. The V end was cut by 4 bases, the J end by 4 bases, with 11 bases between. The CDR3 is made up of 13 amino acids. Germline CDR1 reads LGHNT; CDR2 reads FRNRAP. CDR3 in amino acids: CASGSMDGYEQYF. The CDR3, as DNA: TGTGCTAGTGGTTCCATGGACGGGTACGAGCAGTACTTC. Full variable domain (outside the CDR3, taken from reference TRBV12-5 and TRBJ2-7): DARVTQTPRHKVTEMGQEVTMRCQPILGHNTVFWYRQTMMQGLELLAYFRNRAPLDDSGMPKDRFSAEMPDATLATLKIQPSEPRDSAVYFCASGSMDGYEQYFGPGTRLTVT.

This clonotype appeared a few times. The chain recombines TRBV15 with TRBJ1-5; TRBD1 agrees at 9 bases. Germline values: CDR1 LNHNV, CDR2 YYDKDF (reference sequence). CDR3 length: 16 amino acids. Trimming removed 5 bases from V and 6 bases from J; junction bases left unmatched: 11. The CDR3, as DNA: TGTGCCACCAGCTCAACTACAGGGGGCGGAGGTCAGCCCCAGCATTTT. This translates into CATSSTTGGGGQPQHF.

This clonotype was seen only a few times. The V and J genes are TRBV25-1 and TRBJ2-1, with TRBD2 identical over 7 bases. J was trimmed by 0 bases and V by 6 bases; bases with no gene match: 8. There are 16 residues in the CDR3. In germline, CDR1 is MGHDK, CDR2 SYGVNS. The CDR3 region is CASRRPGGSSYNEQFF. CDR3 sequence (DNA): TGTGCCAGCAGACGCCCTGGCGGGAGCTCCTACAATGAGCAGTTCTTC.